The T cell receptor beta chain described here comes from a study of blood T cell repertoires in COVID-19. About the research overall: The study drew acute and convalescent COVID-19 samples from the United States, Italy and Spain. PBMCs, B-cell-depleted T cells, or T cells were the source of the cDNA or gDNA that made up the material.

As originally analysed: Quantification of nucleated cells was approximated via reference gene primer amplification. Using immunoSEQ multiplex PCR, the repertoire was profiled, and TCRdb retains in-frame clones only, with some absent. For V, J and clone size, that table is used; D and trimming come from the DNA. The table records some 340,000 clones, about four fifths of them present only once. Germline CDR1 is LGHNA and CDR2 is YSLEER. V dropped 6 bases and J dropped 8; count of bases not matched to a gene: 8. The CDR3 totals 13 residues. This rearrangement joins TRBV4-3 to TRBJ1-2, with 8 bases lining up with TRBD1. Sequencing input: peripheral blood. The source is a man aged 25-45 years with active or convalescent COVID-19. CDR3 protein: CASRDRDTAGYTF. Here the CDR3 DNA reads TGCGCCAGCAGGGACAGGGACACGGCGGGCTACACCTTC.